What follows are 3 T cell receptor beta chains derived from one specimen sequenced in a study of response to subunit inactivated influenza vaccine. TCRdb ran MiXCR on the RT-PCR reads and lists one entry per CDR3 protein. The sample shows about half a million distinct CDR3 sequences, 25% of them seen only once. Sequenced material: CD4+ T cells sorted from PBMCs, taken about 5 days after vaccination. These receptors all stem from a man in his forties or fifties who received an inactivated influenza vaccine.

The gene calls are TRBV7-9 and TRBJ2-5, with D possibly TRBD2 on 6 matching bases. The CDR3 is made up of 14 amino acids. V was cut by 6 bases and J by 2 bases, with 13 bases left in between. CDR1 is SEHNR, CDR2 FQNEAQ, per germline (reference sequence). CDR3 nucleotides: TGTGCCAGCAGTCGTGGAGGGATACAAGAGACCCAGTACTTC. Its protein product is CASSRGGIQETQYF.

The chain couples TRBV7-2 to TRBJ2-3; no clear D gene. The CDR3 is 11 residues long. Germline CDR1 and CDR2: SGHTA and FQGNSA. V was pared by 6 bases and J by 3 bases, with 4 bases between. The DNA for the CDR3 is TGTGCCAGCAGGGAGACAGATACGCAGTATTTT. It is translated as CASRETDTQYF.

This clonotype was observed a handful of times. V is TRBV12-3 or TRBV12-4 and J is TRBJ1-2, with D hard to call. The germline V and J ends were trimmed by 7 bases and 3 bases, with 18 bases remaining between them. This CDR3 spans 15 amino acids. CDR3 in amino acids: CASTALGRVDYGYTF. The CDR3 DNA follows: TGTGCCAGCACCGCCCTAGGGCGTGTCGACTATGGCTACACCTTC.